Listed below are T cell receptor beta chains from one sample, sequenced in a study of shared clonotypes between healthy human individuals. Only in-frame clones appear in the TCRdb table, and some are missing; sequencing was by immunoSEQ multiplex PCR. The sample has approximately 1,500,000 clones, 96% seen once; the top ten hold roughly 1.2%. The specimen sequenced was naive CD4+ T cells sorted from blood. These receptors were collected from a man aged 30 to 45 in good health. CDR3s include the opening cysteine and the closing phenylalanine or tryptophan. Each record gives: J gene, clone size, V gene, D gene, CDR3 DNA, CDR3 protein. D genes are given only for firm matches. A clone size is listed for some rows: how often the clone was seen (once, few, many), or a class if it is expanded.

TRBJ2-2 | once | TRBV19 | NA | TGTGCCAGTAGTATACAGGGCTCGAACACCGGGGAGCTGTTTTTT | CASSIQGSNTGELFF
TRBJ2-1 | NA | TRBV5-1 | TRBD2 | TGCGCCAGCGGTGCGGGAGGGCTATACAATGAGCAGTTCTTC | CASGAGGLYNEQFF
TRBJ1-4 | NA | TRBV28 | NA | TGTGCCAGCATGGGGGCGGGGGTGTTAGAAAAACTGTTTTTT | CASMGAGVLEKLFF
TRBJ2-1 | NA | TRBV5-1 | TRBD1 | TGCGCCAGCAGCTTCGGGACAGGGGCTAACAATGAGCAGTTCTTC | CASSFGTGANNEQFF
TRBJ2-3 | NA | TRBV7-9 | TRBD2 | TGTGCCAGCAGCTTGGGTCTCGCGGGAGATATTTCAGATACGCAGTATTTT | CASSLGLAGDISDTQYF
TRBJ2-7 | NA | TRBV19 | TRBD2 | TGTGCCAGTAGTATAGACCGGGGACTAGCGGGAGGCTACGCCTACGAGCAGTACTTC | CASSIDRGLAGGYAYEQYF
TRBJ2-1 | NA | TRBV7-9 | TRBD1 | TGTGCCAGCAGCCGACAGACAGGGAGCTCCTACAATGAGCAGTTCTTC | CASSRQTGSSYNEQFF
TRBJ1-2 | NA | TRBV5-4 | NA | TGTGCCAGCACCTTGACGGGCAGGGAGAATGGCTACACCTTC | CASTLTGRENGYTF
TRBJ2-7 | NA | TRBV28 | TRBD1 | TGTGCCAGCAGGGAACAGGGGACCCCCTACGAGCAGTACTTC | CASREQGTPYEQYF
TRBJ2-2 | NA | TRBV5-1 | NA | TGCGCCAGCAGCTTAGACATCCTATCCGGGGAGCTGTTTTTT | CASSLDILSGELFF
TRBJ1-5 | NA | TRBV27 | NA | TGTGCCAGCAGGGAAGGGGGTTGGAGCAATCAGCCCCAGCATTTT | CASREGGWSNQPQHF
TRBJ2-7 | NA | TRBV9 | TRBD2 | TGTGCCAGCAGCGTTACTAGCGGGAGTTACGAGCAGTACTTC | CASSVTSGSYEQYF
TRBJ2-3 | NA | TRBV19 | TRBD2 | TGTGCCAGTAGTATCGTTGCGGGAGGGAGCACAGATACGCAGTATTTT | CASSIVAGGSTDTQYF
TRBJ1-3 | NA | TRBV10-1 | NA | TGCGCCAGCAGTGAACACGGCGGAAACACCATATATTTT | CASSEHGGNTIYF
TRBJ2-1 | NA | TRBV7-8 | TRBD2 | TGTGCCAGCAGCTTACCTACTAGCGGGAGAACGTTCTTC | CASSLPTSGRTFF
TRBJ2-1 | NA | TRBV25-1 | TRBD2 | TGTGCCAGCAGCCGGACTAGCGGGAGCCAAAATGAGCAGTTCTTC | CASSRTSGSQNEQFF
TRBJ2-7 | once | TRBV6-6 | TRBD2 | TGTGCCAGCGGTCAACTAGCGGGAGCCTACGAGCAGTACTTC | CASGQLAGAYEQYF
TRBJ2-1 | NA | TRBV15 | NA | TGTGCCACCAGCAGAGCAGGGATCGATGAGCAGTTCTTC | CATSRAGIDEQFF
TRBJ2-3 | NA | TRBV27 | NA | TGTGCCAGCAGTCCCACAGCCTTTTCCTCTAGCACAGATACGCAGTATTTT | CASSPTAFSSSTDTQYF
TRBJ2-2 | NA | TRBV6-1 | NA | TGTGCCAGCAGTGCGAGGGCCGGGACACAGACCGGGGAGCTGTTTTTT | CASSARAGTQTGELFF
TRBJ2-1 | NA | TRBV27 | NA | TGTGCCAGCAGTTCCCGAATCCGACCTGGAGGGCCGAGCTCCTACAATGAGCAGTTCTTC | CASSSRIRPGGPSSYNEQFF
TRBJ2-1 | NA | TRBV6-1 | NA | TGTGCCAGCAGTGATGCGGGACGTGTGATGAATGAGCAGTTCTTC | CASSDAGRVMNEQFF
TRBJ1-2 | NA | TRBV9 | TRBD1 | TGTGCCAGCAGCGGTCGGTTGGACAGGGGCGATGGCTACACCTTC | CASSGRLDRGDGYTF